These 5 T cell receptor beta chains originate from one sample sequenced in a study of CD8 T cells in ankylosing spondylitis. Whole-study findings and limits: One TCR beta motif, made up of fewer than 10 highly homologous variants, appeared characteristic of ankylosing spondylitis blood.

Antigens of these TCRs are unknown. A single record per CDR3 protein comes from TCRdb applying MiXCR to the 5' RACE reads. The data contain 650,000 to 800,000 distinct CDR3 sequences, around 20% of them singletons. The specimen was blood, either unsorted or a sorted T cell fraction (not recorded which). These TCRs come from a male donor with ankylosing spondylitis.

This chain joins TRBV27 and TRBJ1-2, with TRBD1 as a possible D gene (5 bases). V lost 0 bases to trimming and J lost 3 bases, with 20 bases between them. Per the germline V gene, CDR1 is MNHEY and CDR2 is SMNVEV (reference sequence). CDR3 size: 18 residues. The CDR3 DNA reads as TGTGCCAGCAGTTTATCCAGCGGGAAGGGGACCGTTTACTATGGCTACACCTTC. This translates into CASSLSSGKGTVYYGYTF.

The V call is TRBV29-1, the J call TRBJ2-3; the match to TRBD2 covers 14 bases. CDR3 length: 16 amino acids. V dropped 4 bases and J dropped 3; count of bases not matched to a gene: 6. The germline CDR1 and CDR2 sequences are SQVTM and ANQGSEA. The CDR3 reads CSVVKGTSGGTDTQYF. The CDR3 DNA follows: TGCAGCGTTGTAAAGGGGACTAGCGGGGGTACAGATACGCAGTATTTT.

V usage is TRBV3-1 and J usage is TRBJ1-1; D unresolved. V was cut by 4 bases and J by 2 bases, with 11 bases left in between. The germline V gene encodes CDR1 LGHDT and CDR2 YNNKEL (reference sequence). This CDR3 is built from 14 residues. For the CDR3, the DNA is TGTGCCAGCAGCCCTACCCCGGGTAACACTGAAGCTTTCTTT. Protein sequence: CASSPTPGNTEAFF.

This chain connects TRBV9 to TRBJ2-1; D is perhaps TRBD2 (5 bases). Germline CDR1 and CDR2: SGDLS and YYNGEE. This CDR3 spans 16 amino acids. V shed 1 base and J shed 0 bases, with 11 bases lying between them. The CDR3 loop is CASSVSSGPSYNEQFF. For the CDR3, the DNA is TGTGCCAGCAGCGTATCGAGCGGCCCCTCCTACAATGAGCAGTTCTTC.

This clonotype was recorded at least ten times. The CDR3 spells CASSLLGYSNQPQHF. In DNA, the CDR3 is TGTGCCAGCAGTTTATTGGGGTATAGCAATCAGCCCCAGCATTTT. This chain uses TRBV27 with TRBJ1-5; unclear D gene. CDR1 and CDR2 from the germline V gene are MNHEY and SMNVEV (reference sequence). There are 15 residues in the CDR3. Between the trimmed V and J ends, which lost 1 base and 0 bases, there was a span of 7 bases.